The 3 T cell receptor beta chains reported below all come from one sample, sequenced in a study of blood T cell repertoires in COVID-19. Profiling relied on immunoSEQ multiplex PCR, and the TCRdb table lists in-frame clones only, not all of them. The profile shows a few hundred thousand clones, approximately 80% of them singletons. The specimen was PBMCs or T cells enriched from blood (not recorded which). These receptors originate from a man aged 25 to 45 with acute COVID-19.

This clone was detected ten times or more. J is TRBJ2-7 and V is TRBV2, with D maybe TRBD1 (6 bases). This CDR3 region has 16 residues. Trimming shortened V by 4 bases and J by 3 bases, and 19 bases separated the two germline ends. Germline lookup yields CDR1 SNHLY and CDR2 FYNNEI. The CDR3, as DNA: TGTGCCAGCAGTGGAACACCGACAGGAAGGGGCTACGAGCAGTACTTC. Translation gives CASSGTPTGRGYEQYF. The variable domain in full, with the rest retrieved from reference TRBV2 and TRBJ2-7, is EPEVTQTPSHQVTQMGQEVILRCVPISNHLYFYWYRQILGQKVEFLVSFYNNEISEKSEIFDDQFSVERPDGSNFTLKIRSTKLEDSAMYFCASSGTPTGRGYEQYFGPGTRLTVT.

V and J are TRBV3-1 (or the pseudogene TRBV3-2) and TRBJ1-3; D gene unclear. Germline loops: CDR1 LGHDT, CDR2 YNNKEL (reference sequence). The V end was cut by 0 bases, the J end by 0 bases, with 9 bases between. The CDR3 has 16 residues. CDR3 coding DNA: TGTGCCAGCAGCCAAGATTCGGGTTACTCTGGAAACACCATATATTTT. It yields the protein CASSQDSGYSGNTIYF.

The chain couples TRBV4-2 to TRBJ2-3; a possible D gene is TRBD2 (5 bases). V lost 5 bases, J lost 4 bases, and 16 bases lay in between. The CDR3 is made up of 15 amino acids. Germline CDR1 reads LGHNA; CDR2 reads YNFKEQ. In DNA, the CDR3 is TGTGCCAGCAGCGGTACGGGGTCATCGGCAGATACGCAGTATTTT. It specifies CASSGTGSSADTQYF.